This is a list of T cell receptor beta chains from one sample in a study of vaccination effects on CD4 cells after COVID-19. No antigens are known for them. Clones were read by immunoSEQ multiplex PCR, and TCRdb kept only the in-frame ones, dropping some. This sample has around 13,000 clones; 76% occur once, and the top ten carry approximately 25%. Source: CD4+ T cells from PBMCs cultured with HCoV-229E spike peptides, taken before COVID-19 vaccination. Receptor source: a human donor who received a COVID-19 vaccine. Each CDR3 is given without its conserved first and last residue. The size entry is marked missing in some rows and otherwise reads once, few, many or a size class.

v_call clone_size cdr3_aa
TRBV19 few ASSITGRASPLH
TRBV4-3 - ASSQGVTNNSPLH
TRBV7-2 few ASTATNTGELF
TRBV2 - ASRMVQGSYGYT
TRBV11-1 - ASSSRSLNTEAF
TRBV15 - ATSRRQTPGETQY
TRBV5-6 - ASSGRDTTYFYGYT
TRBV3-1/TRBV3-2 - ASSHGLGLAGAGDEQY
TRBV9 - ASSAGASSTDTQY
TRBV6-5 - ASVAGSTDTQY
TRBV4-1 - ASSQNPTANYGYT